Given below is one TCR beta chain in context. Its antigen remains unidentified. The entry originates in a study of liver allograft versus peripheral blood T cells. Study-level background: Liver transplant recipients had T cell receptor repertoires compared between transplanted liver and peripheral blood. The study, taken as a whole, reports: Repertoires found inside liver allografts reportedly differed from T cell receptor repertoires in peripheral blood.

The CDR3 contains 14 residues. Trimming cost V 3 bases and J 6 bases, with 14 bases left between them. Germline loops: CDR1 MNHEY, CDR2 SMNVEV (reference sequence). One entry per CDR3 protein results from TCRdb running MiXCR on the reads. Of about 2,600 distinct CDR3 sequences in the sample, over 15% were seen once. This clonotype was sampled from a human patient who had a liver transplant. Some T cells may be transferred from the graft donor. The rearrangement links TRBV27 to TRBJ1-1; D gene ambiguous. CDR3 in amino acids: CASSFRAKGAEAFF. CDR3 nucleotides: TGTGCCAGCAGTTTTAGGGCTAAGGGTGCTGAAGCTTTCTTT.